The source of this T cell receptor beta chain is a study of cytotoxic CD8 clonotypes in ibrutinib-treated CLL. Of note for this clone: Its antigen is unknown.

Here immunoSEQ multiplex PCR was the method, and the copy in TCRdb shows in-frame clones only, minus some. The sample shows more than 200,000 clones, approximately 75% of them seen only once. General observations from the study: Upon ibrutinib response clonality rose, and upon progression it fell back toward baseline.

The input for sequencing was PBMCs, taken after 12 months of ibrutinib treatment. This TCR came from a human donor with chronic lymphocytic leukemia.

Here the CDR3 DNA reads TGCGCCAGCAGTGACATCGACAATGAGCAGTTCTTC. Amino acids: CASSDIDNEQFF. The rearrangement links TRBV10-2 to TRBJ2-1, with D unresolved. The CDR3 totals 12 residues. Germline CDR1 is WSHSY and CDR2 is SAAADI. Trimming removed 3 bases from V and 5 bases from J, with 5 bases in between.